The clone carrying this TCR beta chain was seen many times. The CDR3 runs to 15 residues. Germline V CDR1 and CDR2: SEHNR, FQNEAQ (reference sequence). Trimming took off 1 base at V and 4 bases at J, with 8 bases between the two ends. TCRdb re-analysed the 5' RACE reads in MiXCR, keeping a single row per CDR3 protein. This sample has approximately 52,000 distinct CDR3 sequences, with roughly 14% found just once. These data originate in a study of T cells of healthy individuals. This sequence originates from a human donor in good health. The gene calls are TRBV7-9 and TRBJ2-6; tentative D call: TRBD1 (5 bases). The CDR3 is CASSLEGRGANVLTF. The CDR3 DNA reads TGTGCCAGCAGCTTAGAGGGGCGAGGGGCCAACGTCCTGACTTTC.